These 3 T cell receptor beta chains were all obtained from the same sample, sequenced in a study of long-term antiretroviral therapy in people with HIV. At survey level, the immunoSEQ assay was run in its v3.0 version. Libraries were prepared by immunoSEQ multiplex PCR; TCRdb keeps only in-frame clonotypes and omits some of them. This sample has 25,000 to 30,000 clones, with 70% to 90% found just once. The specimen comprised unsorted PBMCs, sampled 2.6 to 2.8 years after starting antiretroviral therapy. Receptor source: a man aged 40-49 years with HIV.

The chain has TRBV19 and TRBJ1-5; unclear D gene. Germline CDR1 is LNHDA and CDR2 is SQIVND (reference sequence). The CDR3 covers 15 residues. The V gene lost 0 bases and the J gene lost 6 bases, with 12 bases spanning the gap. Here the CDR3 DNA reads TGTGCCAGTAGTATAGATATCGGGGTTGGTCAGCCCCAGCATTTT. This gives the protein CASSIDIGVGQPQHF.

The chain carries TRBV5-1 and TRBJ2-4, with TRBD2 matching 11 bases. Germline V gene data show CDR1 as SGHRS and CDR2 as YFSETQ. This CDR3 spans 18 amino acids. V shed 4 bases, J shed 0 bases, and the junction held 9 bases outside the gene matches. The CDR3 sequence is CASSPGTSGILAKNIQYF. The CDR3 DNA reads TGCGCCAGCAGCCCTGGGACTAGCGGAATTCTAGCCAAAAACATTCAGTACTTC.

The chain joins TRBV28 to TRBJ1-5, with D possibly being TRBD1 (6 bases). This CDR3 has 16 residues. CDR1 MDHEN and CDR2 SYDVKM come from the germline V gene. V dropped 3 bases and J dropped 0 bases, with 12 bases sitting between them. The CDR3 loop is CASSLMRGYSNQPQHF. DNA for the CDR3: TGTGCCAGCAGTTTGATGAGGGGGTATAGCAATCAGCCCCAGCATTTT.